This entry features one T cell receptor beta chain sequence. The data are from a study of blood T cell repertoires in COVID-19. Study summary: COVID-19 samples, acute and convalescent, were from the United States, Italy and Spain.

The method was immunoSEQ multiplex PCR; TCRdb's version includes in-frame clones alone and lacks a portion of them. Of 110,000 to 150,000 clones in the sample, 75% to 90% are singletons; the top ten hold about 4.1%. Participant age was roughly 18 to 89 years, and participants resided in fewer than 30 US areas. Participants reported their clinical history, and cohort assignment relied on those reports. Two negative PCRs, clearance, or symptom resolution were required of recovered Cohort 3 donors. The receptor was isolated from a man in his fifties who had recovered from COVID-19. The sample taken for sequencing was PBMCs or T cells enriched from blood (not recorded which).

This CDR3 reads CASSVAGSGNTIYF. In DNA form, the CDR3 reads TGTGCCAGCAGCGTAGCCGGGTCTGGAAACACCATATATTTT. This rearrangement joins TRBV9 to TRBJ1-3; D uncertain. Deletions cut 0 bases from V and 1 base from J, with 5 bases between. The CDR3 sequence is 14 residues long. Germline CDR1 and CDR2: SGDLS and YYNGEE.